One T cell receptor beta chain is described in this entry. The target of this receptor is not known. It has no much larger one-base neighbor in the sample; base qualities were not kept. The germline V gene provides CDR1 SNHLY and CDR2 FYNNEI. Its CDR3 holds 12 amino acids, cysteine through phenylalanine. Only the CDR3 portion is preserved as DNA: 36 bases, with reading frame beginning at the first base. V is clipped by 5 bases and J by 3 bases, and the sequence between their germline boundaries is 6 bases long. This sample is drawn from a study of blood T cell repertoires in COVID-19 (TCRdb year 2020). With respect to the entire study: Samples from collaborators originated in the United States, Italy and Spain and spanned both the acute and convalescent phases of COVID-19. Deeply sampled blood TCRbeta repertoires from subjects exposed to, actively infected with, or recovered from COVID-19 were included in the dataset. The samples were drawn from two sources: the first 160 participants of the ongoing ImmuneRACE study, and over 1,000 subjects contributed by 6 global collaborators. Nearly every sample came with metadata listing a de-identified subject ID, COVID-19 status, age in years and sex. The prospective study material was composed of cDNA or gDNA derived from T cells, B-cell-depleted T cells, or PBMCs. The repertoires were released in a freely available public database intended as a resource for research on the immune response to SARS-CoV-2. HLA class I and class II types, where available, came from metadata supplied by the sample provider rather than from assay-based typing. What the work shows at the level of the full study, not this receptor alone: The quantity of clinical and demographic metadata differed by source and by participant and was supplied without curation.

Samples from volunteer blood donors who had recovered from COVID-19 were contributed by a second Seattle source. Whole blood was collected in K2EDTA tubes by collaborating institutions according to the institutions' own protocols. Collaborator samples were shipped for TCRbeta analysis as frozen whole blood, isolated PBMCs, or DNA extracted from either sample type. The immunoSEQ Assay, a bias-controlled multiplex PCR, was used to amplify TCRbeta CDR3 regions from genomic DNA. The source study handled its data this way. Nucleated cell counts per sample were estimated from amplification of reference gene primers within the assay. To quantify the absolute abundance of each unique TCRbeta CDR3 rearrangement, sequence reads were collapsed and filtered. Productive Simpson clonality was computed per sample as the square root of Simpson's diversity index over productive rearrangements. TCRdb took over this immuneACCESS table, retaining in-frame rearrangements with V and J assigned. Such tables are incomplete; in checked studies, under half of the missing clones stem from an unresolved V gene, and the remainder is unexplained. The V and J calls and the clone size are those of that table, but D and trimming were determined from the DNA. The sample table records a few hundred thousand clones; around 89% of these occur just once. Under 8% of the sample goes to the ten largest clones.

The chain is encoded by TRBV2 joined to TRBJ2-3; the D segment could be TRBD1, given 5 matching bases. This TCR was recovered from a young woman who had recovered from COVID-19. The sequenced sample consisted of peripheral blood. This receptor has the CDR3 CASSQGTDTQYF. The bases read TGTGCCAGCAGTCAGGGAACAGATACGCAGTATTTT.